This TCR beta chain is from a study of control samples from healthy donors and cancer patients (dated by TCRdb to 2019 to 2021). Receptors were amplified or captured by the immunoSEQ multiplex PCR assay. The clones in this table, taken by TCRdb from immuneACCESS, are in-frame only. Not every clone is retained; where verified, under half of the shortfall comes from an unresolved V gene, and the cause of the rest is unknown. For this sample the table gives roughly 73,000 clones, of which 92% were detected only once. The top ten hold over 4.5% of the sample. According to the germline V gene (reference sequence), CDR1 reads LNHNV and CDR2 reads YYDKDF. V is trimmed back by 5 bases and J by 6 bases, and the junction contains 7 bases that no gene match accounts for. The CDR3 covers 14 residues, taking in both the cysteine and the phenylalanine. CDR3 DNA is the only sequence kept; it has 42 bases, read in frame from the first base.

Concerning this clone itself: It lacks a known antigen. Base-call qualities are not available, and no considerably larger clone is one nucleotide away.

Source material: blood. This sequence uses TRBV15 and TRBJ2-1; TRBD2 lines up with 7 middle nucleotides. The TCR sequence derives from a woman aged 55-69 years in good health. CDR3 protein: CATSLRDYPNEQFF. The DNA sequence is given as TGTGCCACCAGCCTCCGGGACTACCCCAATGAGCAGTTCTTC. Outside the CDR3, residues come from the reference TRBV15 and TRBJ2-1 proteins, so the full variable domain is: DAMVIQNPRYQVTQFGKPVTLSCSQTLNHNVMYWYQQKSSQAPKLLFHYYDKDFNNEADTPDNFQSRRPNTSFCFLDIRSPGLGDTAMYLCATSLRDYPNEQFFGPGTRLTVL.